This TCR beta chain was profiled in a study of CD8 T cells in ankylosing spondylitis. Findings and limits, study-wide: Those disease-linked clones were CD8+; they were also relatively rare in peripheral blood. Some motif variants were previously reported in reactive arthritis synovial fluid and blood. In ankylosing spondylitis patients, matched synovial fluid reportedly showed significant enrichment of disease-linked clones. Ankylosing spondylitis blood appeared to carry a characteristic TCR beta motif of seven to nine highly homologous variants.

A remark on this clonotype: The antigen is unknown.

The CDR3 is made up of 12 amino acids. J lost 5 bases, V lost 7 bases, and 6 bases had no gene match. Germline V gene data show CDR1 as DFQATT and CDR2 as SNEGSKA (reference sequence). Quantitative 5'-RACE with molecular barcodes was used to make the TCR beta libraries. A single record per CDR3 protein comes from TCRdb applying MiXCR to the 5' RACE reads. This sample has about 800,000 distinct CDR3 sequences, with 12% found just once. The sequenced sample was blood, either unsorted or a sorted T cell fraction (not recorded which). The rearrangement joins TRBV20-1 to TRBJ2-5, with 8 bases identical to TRBD1. The clonotype comes from a male donor with ankylosing spondylitis. The CDR3 sequence is CSVPRGHETQYF. In nucleotides, the CDR3 is TGCAGTGTACCCAGGGGGCATGAGACCCAGTACTTC.